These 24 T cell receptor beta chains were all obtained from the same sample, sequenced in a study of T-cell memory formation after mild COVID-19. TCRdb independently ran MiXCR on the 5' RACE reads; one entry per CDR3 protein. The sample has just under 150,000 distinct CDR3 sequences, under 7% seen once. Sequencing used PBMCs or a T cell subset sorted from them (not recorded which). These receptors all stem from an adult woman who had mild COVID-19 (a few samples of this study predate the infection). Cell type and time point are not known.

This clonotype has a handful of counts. Here the CDR3 DNA reads TGTGCCAGCAGCGCGACGACTAGCGAGACAGATACGCAGTATTTT. Amino acid sequence: CASSATTSETDTQYF. The V call is TRBV9, the J call TRBJ2-3; TRBD2 agrees at 8 bases. The CDR3 contains 15 residues. The germline V gene has CDR1 SGDLS and CDR2 YYNGEE. Germline trimming cut 3 bases from V and 3 bases from J; bases unmatched to any gene: 6. Combining the CDR3 with reference TRBV9 and TRBJ2-3 gives the whole variable domain DSGVTQTPKHLITATGQRVTLRCSPRSGDLSVYWYQQSLDQGLQFLIQYYNGEERAKGNILERFSAQQFPDLHSELNLSSLELGDSALYFCASSATTSETDTQYFGPGTRLTVL.

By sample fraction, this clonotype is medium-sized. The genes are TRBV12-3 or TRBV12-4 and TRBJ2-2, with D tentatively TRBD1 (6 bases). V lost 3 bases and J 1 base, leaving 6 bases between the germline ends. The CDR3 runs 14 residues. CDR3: CASSLGQNTGELFF. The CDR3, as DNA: TGTGCCAGCAGTTTGGGACAGAACACCGGGGAGCTGTTTTTT.

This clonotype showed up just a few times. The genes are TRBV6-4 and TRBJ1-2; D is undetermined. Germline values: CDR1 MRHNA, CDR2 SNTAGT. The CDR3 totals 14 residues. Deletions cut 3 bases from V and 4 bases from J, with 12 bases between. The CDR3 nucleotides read TGTGCCAGCAGTGAAGACACGCGGTCCTATGGCTACACCTTC. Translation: CASSEDTRSYGYTF.

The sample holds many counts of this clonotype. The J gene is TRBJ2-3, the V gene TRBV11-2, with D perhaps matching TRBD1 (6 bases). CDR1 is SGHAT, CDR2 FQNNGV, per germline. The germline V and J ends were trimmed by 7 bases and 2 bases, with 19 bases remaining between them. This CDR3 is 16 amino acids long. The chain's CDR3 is CASNPSINRATDTQYF. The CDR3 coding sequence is TGTGCCAGCAACCCCTCCATAAACAGGGCCACAGATACGCAGTATTTT.

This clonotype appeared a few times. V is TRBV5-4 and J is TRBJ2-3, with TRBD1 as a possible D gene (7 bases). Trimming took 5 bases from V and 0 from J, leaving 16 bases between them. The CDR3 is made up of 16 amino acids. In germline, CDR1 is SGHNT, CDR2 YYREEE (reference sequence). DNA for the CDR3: TGTGCCAGCAGTTCGCCGCAGGGGGGAAGCACAGATACGCAGTATTTT. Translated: CASSSPQGGSTDTQYF.

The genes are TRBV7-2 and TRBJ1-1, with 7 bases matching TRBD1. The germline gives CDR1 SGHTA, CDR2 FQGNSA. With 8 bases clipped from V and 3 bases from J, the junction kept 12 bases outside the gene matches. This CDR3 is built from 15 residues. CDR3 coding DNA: TGTGCCAGCCGAAGAGACAGGGCGTCGGACACTGAAGCTTTCTTT. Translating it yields CASRRDRASDTEAFF. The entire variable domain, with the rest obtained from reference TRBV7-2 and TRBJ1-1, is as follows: GAGVSQSPSNKVTEKGKDVELRCDPISGHTALYWYRQSLGQGLEFLIYFQGNSAPDKSGLPSDRFSAERTGGSVSTLTIQRTQQEDSAVYLCASRRDRASDTEAFFGQGTRLTVV.

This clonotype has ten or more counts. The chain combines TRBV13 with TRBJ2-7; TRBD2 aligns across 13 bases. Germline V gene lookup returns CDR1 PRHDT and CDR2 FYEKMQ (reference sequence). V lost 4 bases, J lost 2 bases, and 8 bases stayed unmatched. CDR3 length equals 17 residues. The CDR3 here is CASSSAGTSGNPYEQYF. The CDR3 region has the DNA TGTGCCAGCAGCTCAGCCGGGACTAGCGGGAATCCCTACGAGCAGTACTTC.

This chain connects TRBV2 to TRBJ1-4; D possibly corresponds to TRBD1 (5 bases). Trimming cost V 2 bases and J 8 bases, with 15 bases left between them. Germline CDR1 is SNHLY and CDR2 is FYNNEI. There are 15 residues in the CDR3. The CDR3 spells CASSENGQGPEKLFF. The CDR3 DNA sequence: TGTGCCAGCAGTGAAAATGGGCAGGGCCCCGAAAAACTGTTTTTT.

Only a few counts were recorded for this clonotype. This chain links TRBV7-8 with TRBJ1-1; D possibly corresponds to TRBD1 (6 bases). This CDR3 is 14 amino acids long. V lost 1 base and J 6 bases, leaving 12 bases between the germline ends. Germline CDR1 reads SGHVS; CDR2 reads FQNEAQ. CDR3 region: CASSLEQGSAEAFF. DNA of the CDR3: TGTGCCAGCAGCTTAGAACAGGGTAGCGCTGAAGCTTTCTTT.

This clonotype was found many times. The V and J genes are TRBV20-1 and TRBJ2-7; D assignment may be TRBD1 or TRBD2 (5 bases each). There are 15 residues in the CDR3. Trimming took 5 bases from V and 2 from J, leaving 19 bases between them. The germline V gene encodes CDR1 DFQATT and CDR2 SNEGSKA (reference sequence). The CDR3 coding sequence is TGCAGTGCTCTGATACCGGGACGGAATCCCTACGAGCAGTACTTC. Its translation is CSALIPGRNPYEQYF.

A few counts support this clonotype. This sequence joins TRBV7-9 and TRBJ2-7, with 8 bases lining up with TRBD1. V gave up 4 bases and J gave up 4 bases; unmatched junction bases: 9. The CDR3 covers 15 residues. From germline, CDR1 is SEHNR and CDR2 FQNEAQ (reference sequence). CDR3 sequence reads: CASSSPDRGRYEQYF. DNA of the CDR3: TGTGCCAGCAGCTCACCTGACAGGGGTCGTTACGAGCAGTACTTC. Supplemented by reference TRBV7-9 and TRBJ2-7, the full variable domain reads DTGVSQNPRHKITKRGQNVTFRCDPISEHNRLYWYRQTLGQGPEFLTYFQNEAQLEKSRLLSDRFSAERPKGSFSTLEIQRTEQGDSAMYLCASSSPDRGRYEQYFGPGTRLTVT.

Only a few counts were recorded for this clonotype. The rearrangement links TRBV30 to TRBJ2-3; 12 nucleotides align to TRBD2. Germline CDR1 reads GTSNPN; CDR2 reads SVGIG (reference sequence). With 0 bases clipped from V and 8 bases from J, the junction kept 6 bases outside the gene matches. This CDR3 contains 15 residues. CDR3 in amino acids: CAWSVLAGGPATQYF. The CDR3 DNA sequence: TGTGCCTGGAGTGTACTAGCGGGAGGCCCAGCTACGCAGTATTTT.

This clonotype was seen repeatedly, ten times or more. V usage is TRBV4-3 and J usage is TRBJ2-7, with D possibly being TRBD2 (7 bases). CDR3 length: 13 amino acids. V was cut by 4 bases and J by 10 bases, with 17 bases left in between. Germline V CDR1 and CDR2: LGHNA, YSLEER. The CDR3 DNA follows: TGCGCCAGCAGCCCCTATTCCGGGGGGCCCCAGTACTTC. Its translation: CASSPYSGGPQYF.

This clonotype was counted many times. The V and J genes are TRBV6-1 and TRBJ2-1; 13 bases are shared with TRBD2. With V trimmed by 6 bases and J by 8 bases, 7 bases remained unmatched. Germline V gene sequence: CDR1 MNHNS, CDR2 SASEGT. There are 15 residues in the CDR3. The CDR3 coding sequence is TGTGCCAGCAGGAGGACTAGCGGGAGTATGGATGAGCAGTTCTTC. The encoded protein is CASRRTSGSMDEQFF.

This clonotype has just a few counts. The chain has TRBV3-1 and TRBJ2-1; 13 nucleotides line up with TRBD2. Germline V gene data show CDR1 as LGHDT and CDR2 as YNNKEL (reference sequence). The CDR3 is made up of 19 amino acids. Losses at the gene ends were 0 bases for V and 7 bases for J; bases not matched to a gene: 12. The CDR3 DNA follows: TGTGCCAGCAGCCAAGACAGGAGGACTAGCGGGAGATTGGAGAATGAGCAGTTCTTC. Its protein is CASSQDRRTSGRLENEQFF.

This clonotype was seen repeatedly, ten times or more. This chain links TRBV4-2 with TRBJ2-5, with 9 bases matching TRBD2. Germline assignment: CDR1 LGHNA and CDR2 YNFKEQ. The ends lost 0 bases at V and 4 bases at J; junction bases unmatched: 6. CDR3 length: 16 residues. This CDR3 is CASSQDAGGPGETQYF. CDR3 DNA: TGTGCCAGCAGCCAAGATGCGGGAGGGCCGGGAGAGACCCAGTACTTC.

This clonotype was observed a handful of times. CDR3 sequence: CASSSYRGNRDNYGYTF. CDR3 sequence (DNA): TGTGCCAGCAGCTCCTACAGGGGAAATAGGGATAACTATGGCTACACCTTC. The chain combines TRBV11-2 with TRBJ1-2, with 7 bases aligning to TRBD1. Germline loops: CDR1 SGHAT, CDR2 FQNNGV. CDR3 length: 17 residues. V dropped 4 bases and J dropped 1; count of bases not matched to a gene: 12.

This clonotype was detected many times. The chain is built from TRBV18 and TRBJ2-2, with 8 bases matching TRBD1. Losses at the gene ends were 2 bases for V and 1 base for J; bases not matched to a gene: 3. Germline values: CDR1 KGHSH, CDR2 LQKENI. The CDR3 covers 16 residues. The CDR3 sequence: CASSPTGTGNTGELFF. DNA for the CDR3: TGTGCCAGCTCACCAACCGGGACAGGGAACACCGGGGAGCTGTTTTTT. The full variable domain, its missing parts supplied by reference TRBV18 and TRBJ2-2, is NAGVMQNPRHLVRRRGQEARLRCSPMKGHSHVYWYRQLPEEGLKFMVYLQKENIIDESGMPKERFSAEFPKEGPSILRIQQVVRGDSAAYFCASSPTGTGNTGELFFGEGSRLTVL.

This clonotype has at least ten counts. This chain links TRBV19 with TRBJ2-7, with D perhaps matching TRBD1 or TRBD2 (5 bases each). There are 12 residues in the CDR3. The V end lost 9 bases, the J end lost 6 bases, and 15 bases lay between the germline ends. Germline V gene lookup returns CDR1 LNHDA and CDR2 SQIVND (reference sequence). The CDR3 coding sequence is TGTGCCAGCTCTGGGGACCCCTCCGAGCAGTACTTC. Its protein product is CASSGDPSEQYF.

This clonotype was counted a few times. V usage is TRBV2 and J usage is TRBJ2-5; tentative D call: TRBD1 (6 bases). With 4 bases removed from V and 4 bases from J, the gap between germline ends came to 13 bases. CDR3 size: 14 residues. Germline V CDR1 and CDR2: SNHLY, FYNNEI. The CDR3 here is CASSVWGRVETQYF. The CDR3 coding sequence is TGTGCCAGCAGTGTTTGGGGGCGAGTAGAGACCCAGTACTTC.

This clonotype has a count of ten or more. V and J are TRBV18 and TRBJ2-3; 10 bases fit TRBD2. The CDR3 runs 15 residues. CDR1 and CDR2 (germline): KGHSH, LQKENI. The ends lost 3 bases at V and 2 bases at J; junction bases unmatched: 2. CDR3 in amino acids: CASSPSGGATDTQYF. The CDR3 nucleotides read TGTGCCAGCTCACCCAGCGGGGGGGCCACAGATACGCAGTATTTT.

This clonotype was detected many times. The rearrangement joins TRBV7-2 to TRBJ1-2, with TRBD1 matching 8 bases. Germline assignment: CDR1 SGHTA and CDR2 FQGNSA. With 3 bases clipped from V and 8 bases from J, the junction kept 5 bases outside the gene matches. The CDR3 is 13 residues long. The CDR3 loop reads CASSFRDRRGYTF. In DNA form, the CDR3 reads TGTGCCAGCAGCTTCCGGGACAGGAGGGGCTACACCTTC.

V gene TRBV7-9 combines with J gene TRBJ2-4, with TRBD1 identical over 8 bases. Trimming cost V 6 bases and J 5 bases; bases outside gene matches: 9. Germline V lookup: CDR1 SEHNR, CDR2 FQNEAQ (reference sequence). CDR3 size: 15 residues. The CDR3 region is CASSSTGDWENIQYF. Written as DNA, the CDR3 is TGTGCCAGCAGTTCGACAGGGGATTGGGAAAACATTCAGTACTTC. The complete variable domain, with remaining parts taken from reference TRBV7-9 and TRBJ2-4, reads DTGVSQNPRHKITKRGQNVTFRCDPISEHNRLYWYRQTLGQGPEFLTYFQNEAQLEKSRLLSDRFSAERPKGSFSTLEIQRTEQGDSAMYLCASSSTGDWENIQYFGAGTRLSVL.

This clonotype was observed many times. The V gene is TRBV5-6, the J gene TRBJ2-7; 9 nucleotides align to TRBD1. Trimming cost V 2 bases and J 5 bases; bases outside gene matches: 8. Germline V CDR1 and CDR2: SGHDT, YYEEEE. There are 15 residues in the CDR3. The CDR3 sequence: CASSFTGTGYHEQYF. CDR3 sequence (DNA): TGTGCCAGCAGCTTTACCGGGACAGGGTACCACGAGCAGTACTTC.